This TCR beta chain was sequenced in a study of shared clonotypes between healthy human individuals. Overall study context: Per donor, three plates held CD4 naive cells, three held CD4 memory, two held CD8 naive and one held CD8 memory.

Free of recent acute infections or vaccinations, the donors were healthy HIV-negative adults. Per the original data handling: Filtering differed since immunoSEQ provided only junctions, with no quality scores. Profiling relied on immunoSEQ multiplex PCR, and the TCRdb table lists in-frame clones only, not all of them. From that table come the V and J calls and clone size; the DNA was used to work out D and trimming. The repertoire holds a few million clones, with over 85% as singletons. There are 15 residues in the CDR3. Germline values: CDR1 LNHDA, CDR2 SQIVND (reference sequence). V lost 6 bases and J lost 0, with 9 bases in between.

The receptor was derived from a man younger than 30 in good health. Material for sequencing was naive CD4+ T cells sorted from blood. Subset defined: CD45RA+ positively selected. The gene calls are TRBV19 and TRBJ1-6; D unclear. CDR3 residues: CASSRSYSYNSPLHF. The CDR3 coding sequence is TGTGCCAGTAGCAGGAGTTACTCCTATAATTCACCCCTCCACTTT.